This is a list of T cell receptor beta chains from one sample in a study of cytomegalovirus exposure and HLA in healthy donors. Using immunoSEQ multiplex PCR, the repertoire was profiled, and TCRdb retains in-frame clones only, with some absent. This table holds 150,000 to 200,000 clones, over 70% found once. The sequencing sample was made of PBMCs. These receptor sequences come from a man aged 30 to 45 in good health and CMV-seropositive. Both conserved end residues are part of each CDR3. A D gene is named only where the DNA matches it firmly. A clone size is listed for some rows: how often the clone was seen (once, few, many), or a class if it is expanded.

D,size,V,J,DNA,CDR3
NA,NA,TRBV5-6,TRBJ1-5,TGTGCCAGCAGCCTAGGGGTGCAGCCCCAGCATTTT,CASSLGVQPQHF
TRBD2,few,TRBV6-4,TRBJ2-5,TGTGCCAGCAGTGCCGGGGGGGGCGGAGCGCGAAAGACCCAGTACTTC,CASSAGGGGARKTQYF
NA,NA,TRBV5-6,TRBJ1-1,TGTGCCAGCAGCTTGGGGGCAGGCCAGAACACTGAAGCTTTCTTT,CASSLGAGQNTEAFF
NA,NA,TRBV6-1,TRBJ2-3,TGTGCCAGCTCGAACTTCGTAGATACGCAGTATTTT,CASSNFVDTQYF
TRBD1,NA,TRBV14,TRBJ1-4,TGTGCCAGCAGCCCTTCTTCGGACAGGGCCCCTGCAACTAATGAAAAACTGTTTTTT,CASSPSSDRAPATNEKLFF
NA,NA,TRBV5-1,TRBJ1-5,TGCGCCAGCAGTCTTGGGGCAGGAGGGCAGCCCCAGCATTTT,CASSLGAGGQPQHF
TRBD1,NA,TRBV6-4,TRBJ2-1,TGTGCCAGCAGTGACGAGGGGGCCGGCTACAATGAGCAGTTCTTC,CASSDEGAGYNEQFF
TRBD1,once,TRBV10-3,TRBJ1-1,TGTGCCATCAGAGTAGGACAGGGAAAACTAAACGACACTGAAGCTTTCTTT,CAIRVGQGKLNDTEAFF
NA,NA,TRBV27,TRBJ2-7,TGTGCCAGCAGTTTTGGACAGACACCTACCTACGAGCAGTACTTC,CASSFGQTPTYEQYF
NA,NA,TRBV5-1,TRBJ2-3,TGCGCCAGCAGCTTGGTCCGGGACACTTACACAGATACGCAGTATTTT,CASSLVRDTYTDTQYF
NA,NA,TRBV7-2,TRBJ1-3,TGTGCCAGCAGCTTTCTTACGGGCTCTGGAAACACCATATATTTT,CASSFLTGSGNTIYF
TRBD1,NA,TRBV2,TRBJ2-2,TGTGCCAGCAAGAAGGGGACAGGGTACACCGGGGAGCTGTTTTTT,CASKKGTGYTGELFF
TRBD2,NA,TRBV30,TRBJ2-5,TGTGCCTGGAGTGTTGGGGGACGGGAGGCCCAGTACTTC,CAWSVGGREAQYF
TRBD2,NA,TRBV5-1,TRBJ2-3,TGCGCCAGCAGCTTGGGGGACTATCAGTATTTT,CASSLGDYQYF
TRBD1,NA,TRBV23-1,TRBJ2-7,TGCGCCAGCAGTCCCCATGGGGGACAGGAGGCCTACGAGCAGTACTTC,CASSPHGGQEAYEQYF
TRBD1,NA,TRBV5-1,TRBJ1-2,TGCGCCAGCAGCCCGGACAGGATTAACTATGGCTACACCTTC,CASSPDRINYGYTF
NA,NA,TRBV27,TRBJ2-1,TGTGCCAGCAGTTTATCTTCCAGGGGCTCCTACAATGAGCAGTTCTTC,CASSLSSRGSYNEQFF
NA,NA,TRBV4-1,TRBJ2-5,TGCGCCAGCAGCCAAGATCTCCAGGCAGGGGGGAAAGAGACCCAGTACTTC,CASSQDLQAGGKETQYF
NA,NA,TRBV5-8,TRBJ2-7,TGTGCCAGCAGCTTGGCCGGGGGTGCCGGGGAGTGGTACGAGCAGTACTTC,CASSLAGGAGEWYEQYF
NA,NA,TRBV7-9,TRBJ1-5,TGTGCCAGCAGCTTAGAACAGGGCTTAATTGGCAATCAGCCCCAGCATTTT,CASSLEQGLIGNQPQHF
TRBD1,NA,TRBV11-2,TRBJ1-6,TGTGCCAGCAGCCCAAGGACAGGGGGCGTATATTCACCCCTCCACTTT,CASSPRTGGVYSPLHF
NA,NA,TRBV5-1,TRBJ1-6,TGCGCCAGCAGCTTGGGTGGGGGGGCGAATTCACCCCTCCACTTT,CASSLGGGANSPLHF
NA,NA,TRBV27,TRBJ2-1,TGTGCCAGCATTCCCCAGGGGCCCAATCTTAATGAGCAGTTCTTC,CASIPQGPNLNEQFF
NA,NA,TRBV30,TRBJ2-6,TGTGCCTGGAGTCTCAGACAGGCCCTGACTTTC,CAWSLRQALTF
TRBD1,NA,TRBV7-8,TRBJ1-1,TGTGCCAGCAGCGGGTCGACAGGGGAGGTCACTGAAGCTTTCTTT,CASSGSTGEVTEAFF
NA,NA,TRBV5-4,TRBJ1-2,TGTGCCAGCAGCTTGTATTCGTCGAACTATGGCTACACCTTC,CASSLYSSNYGYTF
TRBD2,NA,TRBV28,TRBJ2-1,TGTGCCAGCAGTTTGGCTGGACTAGCGGGGATAAACTACAATGAGCAGTTCTTC,CASSLAGLAGINYNEQFF
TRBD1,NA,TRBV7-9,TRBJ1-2,TGTGCCAGCAGCTTCGGGACAGGGTGGAGCTACACCTTC,CASSFGTGWSYTF
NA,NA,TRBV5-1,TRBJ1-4,TGCGCCAGCAGCGAAGCTGAGGCAACTAATGAAAAACTGTTTTTT,CASSEAEATNEKLFF
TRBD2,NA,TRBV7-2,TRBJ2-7,TGTGCCAGCAGCAGGACTAGCTCCTCCTACGAGCAGTACTTC,CASSRTSSSYEQYF
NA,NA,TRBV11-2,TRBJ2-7,TGTGCCAGCAGCTTAGATTTGGGCAGGGGCCACGAGCAGTACTTC,CASSLDLGRGHEQYF
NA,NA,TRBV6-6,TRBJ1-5,TGTGCCAGCAGTTCACCTCGGAGGCATAGCAATCAGCCCCAGCATTTT,CASSSPRRHSNQPQHF
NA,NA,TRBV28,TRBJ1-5,TGTGCCAGCAGCCAAGGGGATGGGACATTTCAGCCCCAGCATTTT,CASSQGDGTFQPQHF
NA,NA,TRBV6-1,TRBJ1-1,TGTGCCAGCAGTGAAGTGGGGGGCACTGAAGCTTTCTTT,CASSEVGGTEAFF
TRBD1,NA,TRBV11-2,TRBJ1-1,TGTGCCAGCGGAAAGGACAGGGTGGGCACTGAAGCTTTCTTT,CASGKDRVGTEAFF
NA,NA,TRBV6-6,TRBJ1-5,TGTGCCAGCAGTTACTCGGGAGCAGCAAGTCAGCCCCAGCATTTT,CASSYSGAASQPQHF
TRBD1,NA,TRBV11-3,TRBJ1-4,TGTGCCAGTAAACAGGGGGGACAGACAAAGGAAAAACTGTTTTTT,CASKQGGQTKEKLFF
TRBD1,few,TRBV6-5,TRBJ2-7,TGTGCCAGCAGTTCAACACAGGGGGCCTACGAGCAGTACTTC,CASSSTQGAYEQYF
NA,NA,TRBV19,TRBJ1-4,TGTGCCAGCCGACTTGGGGAAAAACTGTTTTTT,CASRLGEKLFF
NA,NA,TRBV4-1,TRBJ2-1,TGCGCCAGCAGCCGTGGGCCTTACAATGAGCAGTTCTTC,CASSRGPYNEQFF
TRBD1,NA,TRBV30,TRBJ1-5,TGTGCCTGGAGTCCGGACAGGGACCAGCCCCAGCATTTT,CAWSPDRDQPQHF
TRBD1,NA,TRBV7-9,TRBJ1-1,TGTGCCAGCAGCTTTCAGGGGGCTGCTGAAGCTTTCTTT,CASSFQGAAEAFF
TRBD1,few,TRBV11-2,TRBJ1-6,TGTGCCAGCAGCTTTCGGGACAGAGGGGCTTCACCCCTCCACTTT,CASSFRDRGASPLHF
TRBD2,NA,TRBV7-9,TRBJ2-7,TGTGCCAGCAGCGCGACTAGCGGGGACTACGAGCAGTACTTC,CASSATSGDYEQYF
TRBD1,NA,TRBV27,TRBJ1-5,TGTGCCAGCAGTCGCCACACAGGGGGCAATCAGCCCCAGCATTTT,CASSRHTGGNQPQHF
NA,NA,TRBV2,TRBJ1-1,TGTGCCAGCAGGAGCGCAAGGAGGAGCGCTGAAGCTTTCTTT,CASRSARRSAEAFF
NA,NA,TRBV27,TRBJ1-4,TGTGCCAGCAGTTGGGGGGGGGACGAAGAAAAACTGTTTTTT,CASSWGGDEEKLFF
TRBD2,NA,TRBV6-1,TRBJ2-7,TGTGCCAGCAGTGAAGGGCTAGCGGGGCACCTCTACGAGCAGTACTTC,CASSEGLAGHLYEQYF
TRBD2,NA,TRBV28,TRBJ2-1,TGTGCCATCCTTGGACCTAGCGGGCGTGAGCAGTTCTTC,CAILGPSGREQFF
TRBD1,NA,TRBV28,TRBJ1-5,TGTGCCAGCAGTTTATGGACAGGGGTTGGGCAGCCCCAGCATTTT,CASSLWTGVGQPQHF